The 14 T cell receptor beta chains in this list originate from one sample, sequenced in a study of long-term antiretroviral therapy in people with HIV. Version v3.0 of the immunoSEQ assay ran at survey level. The protocol was immunoSEQ multiplex PCR, while the TCRdb copy is restricted to in-frame clones and leaves out a portion. The repertoire has about 25,000 clones, over 70% of them found once; the top ten carry roughly 15%. Sequenced material: unsorted PBMCs, taken 4.3 years after starting antiretroviral therapy. All receptors derive from a man aged 25 to 40 with HIV.

V gene TRBV28 combines with J gene TRBJ2-1, with 8 bases lining up with TRBD2. The CDR3 length is 13 residues. Germline V CDR1 and CDR2: MDHEN, SYDVKM. The V and J ends lost 5 bases and 8 bases, in that order; junction bases with no gene match: 5. The CDR3 protein is CASSPDGGDEQFF. The CDR3 DNA reads TGTGCCAGCAGTCCGGACGGGGGGGATGAGCAGTTCTTC.

The chain employs TRBV11-2 and TRBJ2-6; D gene unclear. Per germline, CDR1 SGHAT and CDR2 FQNNGV. Between the trimmed V and J ends, which lost 5 bases and 0 bases, there was a span of 8 bases. CDR3 length: 15 amino acids. For the CDR3, the DNA is TGTGCCAGCAGCCCCGGATTCTCTGGGGCCAACGTCCTGACTTTC. Encoded protein: CASSPGFSGANVLTF.

This clone was recorded once. The chain uses TRBV5-5 and TRBJ2-7, with D possibly being TRBD2 (5 bases). This CDR3 region has 15 residues. V was shortened by 5 bases and J by 0 bases, with 15 bases between the two germline ends. Germline assignment: CDR1 SGHKS and CDR2 YYEKEE (reference sequence). The CDR3 region is CASRPGNGISYEQYF. The CDR3 bases are TGTGCCAGCAGACCCGGGAACGGTATCTCCTACGAGCAGTACTTC.

Notes on this clone: A read error may produce the germline difference seen at one junction end. This chain joins TRBV7-7 and TRBJ2-7; D unclear. The CDR3 totals 14 residues. Germline CDR1 reads SSHAT; CDR2 reads FNYEAQ (reference sequence). This CDR3 reads CASSQDIASYEQYF. CDR3 nucleotide sequence: TGTGCTAGCAGTCAGGATATCGCCTCCTACGAGCAGTACTTC.

The chain uses TRBV7-9 and TRBJ1-5; 7 positions match TRBD1. The ends lost 5 bases at V and 4 bases at J; junction bases unmatched: 5. Germline V gives CDR1 SEHNR, CDR2 FQNEAQ (reference sequence). The CDR3 spans 14 residues. The CDR3 region is CASSEGTENQPQHF. The CDR3 DNA sequence: TGTGCCAGCAGCGAAGGGACAGAGAATCAGCCCCAGCATTTT. Looking up the rest from reference TRBV7-9 and TRBJ1-5 gives the full variable domain: DTGVSQNPRHKITKRGQNVTFRCDPISEHNRLYWYRQTLGQGPEFLTYFQNEAQLEKSRLLSDRFSAERPKGSFSTLEIQRTEQGDSAMYLCASSEGTENQPQHFGDGTRLSIL.

V usage is TRBV27 and J usage is TRBJ2-2; tentatively, D is TRBD2 (7 bases). The CDR3 consists of 14 residues. V lost 5 bases and J 5 bases, leaving 12 bases between the germline ends. From germline, CDR1 is MNHEY and CDR2 SMNVEV (reference sequence). The CDR3 here is CASSEGGGTGELFF. CDR3 sequence (DNA): TGTGCCAGCAGTGAGGGAGGGGGTACCGGGGAGCTGTTTTTT.

This sequence joins TRBV6-5 and TRBJ1-2; D might be TRBD1 (5 bases). The CDR3 runs to 13 residues. The V and J ends lost 2 bases and 8 bases respectively, with 12 bases between them. CDR1 and CDR2 from the germline V gene are MNHEY and SVGAGI. CDR3: CASSYGGSRGYTF. In DNA form, the CDR3 reads TGTGCCAGCAGTTACGGGGGGTCAAGAGGCTACACCTTC.

The chain joins TRBV5-1 to TRBJ2-7, with D tentatively TRBD1 or TRBD2 (5 bases each). This CDR3 comprises 14 residues. Trimming took off 4 bases at V and 3 bases at J, with 14 bases between the two ends. Germline CDR1 and CDR2: SGHRS and YFSETQ. The CDR3 is CASSPGTAGYEQYF. The CDR3 bases are TGCGCCAGCAGCCCGGGGACCGCGGGCTACGAGCAGTACTTC. The full variable domain, with the rest looked up from reference TRBV5-1 and TRBJ2-7, is KAGVTQTPRYLIKTRGQQVTLSCSPISGHRSVSWYQQTPGQGLQFLFEYFSETQRNKGNFPGRFSGRQFSNSRSEMNVSTLELGDSALYLCASSPGTAGYEQYFGPGTRLTVT.

This sequence joins TRBV7-9 and TRBJ1-2; no reliable D call. The CDR3 runs to 13 residues. Germline V gene data show CDR1 as SEHNR and CDR2 as FQNEAQ (reference sequence). The CDR3 loop reads CATPASQDYGYTF. In DNA form, the CDR3 reads TGTGCGACCCCCGCGTCTCAGGACTATGGCTACACCTTC.

This clone appeared a single time. This chain joins TRBV11-1 and TRBJ2-3, with 8 nucleotides matching TRBD1. This CDR3 spans 16 amino acids. J was trimmed by 1 base and V by 5 bases; bases with no gene match: 8. CDR1 is SGHAT and CDR2 is FQDESV in the germline V gene (reference sequence). The CDR3: CASSPSVRGRTDTQYF. The CDR3, as DNA: TGTGCCAGCAGCCCCAGCGTCAGGGGGCGCACAGATACGCAGTATTTT.

CDR3 amino acids: CASSATGAGGEQYF. Here the CDR3 DNA reads TGTGCCAGCAGCGCCACCGGGGCCGGCGGCGAGCAGTACTTC. The genes are TRBV9 and TRBJ2-7; D is possibly TRBD1 or TRBD2 (5 bases each). V shed 3 bases and J shed 6 bases, with 16 bases lying between them. Germline CDR1 reads SGDLS; CDR2 reads YYNGEE. The CDR3 has 14 amino acids.

The CDR3 bases are TGCGCCAGCAGCCTCTCGGGGGGAGCAGATACGCAGTATTTT. Protein: CASSLSGGADTQYF. V is TRBV4-1 and J is TRBJ2-3, with 7 bases identical to TRBD2. Trimming at V came to 4 bases and at J to 4 bases, leaving 5 bases not matched to a gene. The length of the CDR3 is 14 residues. Germline CDR1 is MGHRA and CDR2 is YSYEKL.

The V call is TRBV7-2, the J call TRBJ1-2; 11 nucleotides align to TRBD1. This CDR3 region has 15 residues. The V gene's germline CDR1 is SGHTA and CDR2 FQGNSA. Germline trimming cut 2 bases from V and 7 bases from J; bases unmatched to any gene: 6. This CDR3 is CASSLSRTGGSGYTF. As DNA, the CDR3 is TGTGCCAGCAGCTTATCCCGGACAGGGGGCTCTGGCTACACCTTC.

V usage is TRBV27 and J usage is TRBJ2-7; possibly TRBD1 for D (5 bases). This CDR3 is built from 16 residues. CDR1 MNHEY and CDR2 SMNVEV come from the germline V gene (reference sequence). Trimming pared 5 bases from V and 0 bases from J, leaving 17 bases between. The CDR3 loop is CASSTRTPLSSYEQYF. As DNA, the CDR3 is TGTGCCAGCAGTACCCGGACACCACTAAGCTCCTACGAGCAGTACTTC.